This T cell receptor beta chain came from a study of T-cell memory formation after mild COVID-19. Study outcomes and limitations: Of the contracting clones, CD4+ ones lay mainly in CM and EM, and CD8+ ones in EMRA. Clones that contracted from day 15 to 85 had balanced CD4/CD8; later expanders were CD4+ biased.

In its sample, this clonotype was seen a few times. Its antigen remains unidentified. Germline V lookup: CDR1 SGHRS, CDR2 YFSETQ. This CDR3 is built from 17 residues. V dropped 0 bases and J dropped 2 bases, with 17 bases sitting between them. The 5'RACE method, run with constant-segment primers, produced TCR alpha and TCR beta cDNA libraries (carrying sample barcodes and UMIs). MiXCR was run by TCRdb on the 5' RACE reads, yielding one entry per CDR3 protein. The sample lists hundreds of thousands of distinct CDR3 sequences, roughly 19% occurring once. The clonotype originates from a man aged 18 to 35 who had mild COVID-19 (a few samples of this study predate the infection). Cell type and time point are not known. The rearrangement uses TRBV5-1 and TRBJ1-2, with a tentative D call TRBD1 (6 bases). Sequencing used PBMCs or a T cell subset sorted from them (not recorded which). The DNA of the CDR3 is TGCGCCAGCAGCTTGGATACGGACAGATACCGAAACTATGGCTACACCTTC. It encodes CASSLDTDRYRNYGYTF.